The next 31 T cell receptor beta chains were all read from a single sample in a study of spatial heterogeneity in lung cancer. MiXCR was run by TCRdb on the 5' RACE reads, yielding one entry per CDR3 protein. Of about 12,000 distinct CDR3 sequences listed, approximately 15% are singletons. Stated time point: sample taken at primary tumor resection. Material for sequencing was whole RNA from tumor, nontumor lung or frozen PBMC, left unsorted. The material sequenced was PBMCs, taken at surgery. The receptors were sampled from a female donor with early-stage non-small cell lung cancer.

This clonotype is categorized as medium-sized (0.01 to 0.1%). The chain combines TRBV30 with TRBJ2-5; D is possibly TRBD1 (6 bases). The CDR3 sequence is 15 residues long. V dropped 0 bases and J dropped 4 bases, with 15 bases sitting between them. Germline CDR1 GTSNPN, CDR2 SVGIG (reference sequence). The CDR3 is CAWSVGGGRRETQYF. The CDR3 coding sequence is TGTGCCTGGAGTGTAGGTGGGGGCCGGAGAGAGACCCAGTACTTC.

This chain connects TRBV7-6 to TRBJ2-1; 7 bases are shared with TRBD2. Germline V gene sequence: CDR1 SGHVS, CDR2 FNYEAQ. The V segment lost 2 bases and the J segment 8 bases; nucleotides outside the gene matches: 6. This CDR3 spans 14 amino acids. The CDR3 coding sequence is TGTGCCAGCAGCTTAATCAGGGAGGGCGATGAGCAGTTCTTC. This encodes CASSLIREGDEQFF. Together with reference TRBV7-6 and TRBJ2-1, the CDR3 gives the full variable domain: GAGVSQSPRYKVTKRGQDVALRCDPISGHVSLYWYRQALGQGPEFLTYFNYEAQQDKSGLPNDRFSAERPEGSISTLTIQRTEQRDSAMYRCASSLIREGDEQFFGPGTRLTVL.

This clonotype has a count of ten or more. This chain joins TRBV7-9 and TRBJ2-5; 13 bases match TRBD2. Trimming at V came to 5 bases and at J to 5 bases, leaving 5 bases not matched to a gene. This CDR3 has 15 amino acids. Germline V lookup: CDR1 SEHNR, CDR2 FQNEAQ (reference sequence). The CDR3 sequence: CASSMGTSGKETQYF. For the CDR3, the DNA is TGTGCCAGCAGCATGGGGACTAGCGGGAAGGAGACCCAGTACTTC.

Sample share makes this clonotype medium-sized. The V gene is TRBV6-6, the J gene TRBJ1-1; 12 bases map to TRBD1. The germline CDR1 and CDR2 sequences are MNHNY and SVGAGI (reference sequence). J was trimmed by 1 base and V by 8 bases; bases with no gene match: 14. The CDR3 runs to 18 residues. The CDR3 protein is CASSKLPGTGGRNTEAFF. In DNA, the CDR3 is TGTGCCAGCTCAAAGCTCCCCGGGACAGGGGGCAGGAACACTGAAGCTTTCTTT.

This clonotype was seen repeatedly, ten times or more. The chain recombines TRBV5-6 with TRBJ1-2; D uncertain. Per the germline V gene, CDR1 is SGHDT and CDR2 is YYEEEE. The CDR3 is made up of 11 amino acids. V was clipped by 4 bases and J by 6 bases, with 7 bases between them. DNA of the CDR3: TGTGCCAGCAGCAAGATGGATGGCTACACCTTC. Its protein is CASSKMDGYTF.

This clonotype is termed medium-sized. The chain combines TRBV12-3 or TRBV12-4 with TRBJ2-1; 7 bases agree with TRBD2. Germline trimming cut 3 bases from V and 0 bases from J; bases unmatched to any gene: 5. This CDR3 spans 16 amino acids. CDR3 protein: CASSLYGEGSYNEQFF. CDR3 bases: TGTGCCAGCAGTTTGTACGGGGAGGGCTCCTACAATGAGCAGTTCTTC.

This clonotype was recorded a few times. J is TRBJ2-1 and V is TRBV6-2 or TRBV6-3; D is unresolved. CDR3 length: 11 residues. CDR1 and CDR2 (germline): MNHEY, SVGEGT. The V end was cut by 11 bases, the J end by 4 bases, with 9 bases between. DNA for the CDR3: TGTGCCTCGGAAACTTACAATGAGCAGTTCTTC. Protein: CASETYNEQFF.

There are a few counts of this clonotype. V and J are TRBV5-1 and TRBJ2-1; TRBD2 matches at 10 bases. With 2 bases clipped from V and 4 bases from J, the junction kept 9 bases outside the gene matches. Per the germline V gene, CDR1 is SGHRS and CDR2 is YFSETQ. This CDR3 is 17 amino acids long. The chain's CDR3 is CASSFLTGTSDYNEQFF. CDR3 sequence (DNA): TGCGCCAGCAGCTTTTTAACCGGGACTAGCGATTACAATGAGCAGTTCTTC.

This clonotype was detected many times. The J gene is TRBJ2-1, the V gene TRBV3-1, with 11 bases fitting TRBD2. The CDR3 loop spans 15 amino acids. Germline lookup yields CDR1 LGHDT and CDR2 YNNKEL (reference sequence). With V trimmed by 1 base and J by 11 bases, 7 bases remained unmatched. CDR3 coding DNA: TGTGCCAGCAGCCAAGGGGGACGGACTAGCGGGCAGCAGTTCTTC. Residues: CASSQGGRTSGQQFF.

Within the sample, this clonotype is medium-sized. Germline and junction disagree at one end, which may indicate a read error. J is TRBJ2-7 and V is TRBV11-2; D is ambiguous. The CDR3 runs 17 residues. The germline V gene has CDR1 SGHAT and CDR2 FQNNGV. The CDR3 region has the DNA TGTGCCAGCAGCTTCCTATCTGGAATCGTCTCCTCCGACGAGCAGTACTTC. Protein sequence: CASSFLSGIVSSDEQYF.

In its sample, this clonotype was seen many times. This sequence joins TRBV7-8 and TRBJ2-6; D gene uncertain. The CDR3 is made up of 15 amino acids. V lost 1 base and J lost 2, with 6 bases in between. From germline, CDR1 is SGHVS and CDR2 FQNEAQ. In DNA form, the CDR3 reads TGTGCCAGCAGCTTAGACCTAGCTGGGGCCAACGTCCTGACTTTC. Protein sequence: CASSLDLAGANVLTF.

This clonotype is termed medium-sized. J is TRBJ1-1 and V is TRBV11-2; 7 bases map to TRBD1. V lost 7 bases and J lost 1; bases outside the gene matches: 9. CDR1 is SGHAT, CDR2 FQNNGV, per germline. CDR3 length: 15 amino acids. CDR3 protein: CASTIRRQGNTEAFF. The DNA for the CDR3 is TGTGCCAGCACCATCCGAAGACAGGGGAACACTGAAGCTTTCTTT.

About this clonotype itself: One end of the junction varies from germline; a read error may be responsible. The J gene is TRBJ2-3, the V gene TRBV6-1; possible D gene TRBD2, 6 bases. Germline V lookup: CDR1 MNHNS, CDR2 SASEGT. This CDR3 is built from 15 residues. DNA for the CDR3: TGTGCCAGCAGCCCCCTCCGGGACTTCACAGATACGCGGTATTTT. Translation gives CASSPLRDFTDTRYF.

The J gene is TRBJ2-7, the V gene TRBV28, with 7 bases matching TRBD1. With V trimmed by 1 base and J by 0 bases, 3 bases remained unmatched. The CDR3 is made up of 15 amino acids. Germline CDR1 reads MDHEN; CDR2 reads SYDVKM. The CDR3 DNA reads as TGTGCCAGCAGTTTATTCCGGGACAGCTCCTACGAGCAGTACTTC. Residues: CASSLFRDSSYEQYF.

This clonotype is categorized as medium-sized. CDR3 DNA sequence: TGCGCCAGCAGCCAGACTAGCGGGGGCACAGATACGCAGTATTTT. It specifies CASSQTSGGTDTQYF. V gene TRBV5-1 combines with J gene TRBJ2-3; 11 bases are a match to TRBD2. The V and J ends lost 4 bases and 1 base, in that order; junction bases with no gene match: 2. The CDR3 has 15 residues. Germline CDR1 SGHRS, CDR2 YFSETQ.

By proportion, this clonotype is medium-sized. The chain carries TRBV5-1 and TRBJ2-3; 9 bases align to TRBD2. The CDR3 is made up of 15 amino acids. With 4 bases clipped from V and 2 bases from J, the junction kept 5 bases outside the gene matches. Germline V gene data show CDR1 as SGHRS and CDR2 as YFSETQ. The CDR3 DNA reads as TGCGCCAGCAGCCCGGGGACTAGCTTCACAGATACGCAGTATTTT. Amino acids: CASSPGTSFTDTQYF.

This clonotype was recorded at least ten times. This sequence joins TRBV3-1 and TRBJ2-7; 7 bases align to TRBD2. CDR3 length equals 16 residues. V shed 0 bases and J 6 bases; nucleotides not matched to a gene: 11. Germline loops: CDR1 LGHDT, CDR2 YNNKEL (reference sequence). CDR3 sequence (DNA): TGTGCCAGCAGCCAAGAACGGAAAGCGGGATCTGGCGAGCAGTACTTC. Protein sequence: CASSQERKAGSGEQYF.

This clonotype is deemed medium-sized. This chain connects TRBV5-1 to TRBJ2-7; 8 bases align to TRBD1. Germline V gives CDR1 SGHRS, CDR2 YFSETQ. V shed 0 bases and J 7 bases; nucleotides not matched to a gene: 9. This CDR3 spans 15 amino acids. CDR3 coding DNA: TGCGCCAGCAGCTTGGCCGCTCAGGGGGCTGGTGAGCAGTACTTC. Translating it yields CASSLAAQGAGEQYF. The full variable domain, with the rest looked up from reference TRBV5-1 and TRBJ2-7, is KAGVTQTPRYLIKTRGQQVTLSCSPISGHRSVSWYQQTPGQGLQFLFEYFSETQRNKGNFPGRFSGRQFSNSRSEMNVSTLELGDSALYLCASSLAAQGAGEQYFGPGTRLTVT.

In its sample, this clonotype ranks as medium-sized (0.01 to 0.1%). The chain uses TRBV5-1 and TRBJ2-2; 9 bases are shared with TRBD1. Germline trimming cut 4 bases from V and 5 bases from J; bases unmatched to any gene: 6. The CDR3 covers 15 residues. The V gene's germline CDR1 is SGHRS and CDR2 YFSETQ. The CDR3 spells CASSKGQGLTGELFF. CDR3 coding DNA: TGCGCCAGCAGCAAGGGACAGGGCCTAACCGGGGAGCTGTTTTTT.

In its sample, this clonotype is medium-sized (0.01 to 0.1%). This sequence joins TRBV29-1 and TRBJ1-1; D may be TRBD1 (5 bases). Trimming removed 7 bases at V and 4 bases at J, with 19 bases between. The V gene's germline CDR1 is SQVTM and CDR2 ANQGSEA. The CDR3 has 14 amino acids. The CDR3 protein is CSAGPRGIGTEAFF. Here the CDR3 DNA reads TGCAGCGCCGGGCCTCGGGGCATTGGCACTGAAGCTTTCTTT.

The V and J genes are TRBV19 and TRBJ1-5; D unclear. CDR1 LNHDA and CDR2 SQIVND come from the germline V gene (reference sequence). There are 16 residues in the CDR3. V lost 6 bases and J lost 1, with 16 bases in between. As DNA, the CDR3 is TGTGCCAGTAGCCCCATCGCGGCAGCGAGCAATCAGCCCCAGCATTTT. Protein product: CASSPIAAASNQPQHF.

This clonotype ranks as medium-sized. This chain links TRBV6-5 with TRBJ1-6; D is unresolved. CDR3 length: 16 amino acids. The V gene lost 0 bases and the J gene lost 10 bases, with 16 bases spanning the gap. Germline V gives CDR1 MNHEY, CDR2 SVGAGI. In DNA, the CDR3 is TGTGCCAGCAGTTACTCGACAAGGGTGGTAGGATCACCCCTCCACTTT. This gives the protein CASSYSTRVVGSPLHF.

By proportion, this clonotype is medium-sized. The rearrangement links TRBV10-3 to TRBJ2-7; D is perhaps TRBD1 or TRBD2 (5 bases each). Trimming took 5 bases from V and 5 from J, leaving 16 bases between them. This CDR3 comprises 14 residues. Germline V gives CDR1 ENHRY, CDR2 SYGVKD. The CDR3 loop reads CAISSTGTLHEQYF. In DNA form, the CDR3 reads TGTGCCATCAGTTCTACCGGGACCCTCCACGAGCAGTACTTC.

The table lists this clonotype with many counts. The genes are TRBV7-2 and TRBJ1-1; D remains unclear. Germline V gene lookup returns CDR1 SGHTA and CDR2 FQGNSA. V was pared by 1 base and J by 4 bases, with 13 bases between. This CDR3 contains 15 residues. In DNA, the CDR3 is TGTGCCAGCAGCTTAGAAATAGGGCGGAGCACTGAAGCTTTCTTT. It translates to CASSLEIGRSTEAFF.

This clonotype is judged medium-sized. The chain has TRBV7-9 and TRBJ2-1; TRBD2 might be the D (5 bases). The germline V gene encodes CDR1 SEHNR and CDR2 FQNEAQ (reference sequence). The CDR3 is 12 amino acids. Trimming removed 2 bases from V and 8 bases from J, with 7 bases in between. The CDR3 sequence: CASSLRRDEQFF. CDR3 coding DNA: TGTGCCAGCAGCTTAAGGCGGGATGAGCAGTTCTTC.

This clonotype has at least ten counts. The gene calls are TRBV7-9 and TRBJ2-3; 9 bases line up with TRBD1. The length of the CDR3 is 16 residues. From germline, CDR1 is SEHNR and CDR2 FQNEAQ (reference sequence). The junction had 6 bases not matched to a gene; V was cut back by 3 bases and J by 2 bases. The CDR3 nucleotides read TGTGCCAGCAGCTTTGCCGGGACAGGGCTCACAGATACGCAGTATTTT. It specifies CASSFAGTGLTDTQYF.

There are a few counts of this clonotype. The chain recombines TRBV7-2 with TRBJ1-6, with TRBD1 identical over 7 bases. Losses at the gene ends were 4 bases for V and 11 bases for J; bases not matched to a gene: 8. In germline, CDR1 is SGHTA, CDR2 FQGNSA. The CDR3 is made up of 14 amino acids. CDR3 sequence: CASSSETGRPPLHF. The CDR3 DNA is TGTGCCAGCAGCTCCGAGACAGGGCGGCCACCCCTCCACTTT.

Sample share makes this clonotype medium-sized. DNA of the CDR3: TGCGCCAGCAGCCAGGCCCATGAACATGGCGATACGCAGTATTTT. Translating gives CASSQAHEHGDTQYF. The chain uses TRBV4-1 and TRBJ2-3; D uncertain. Germline V gives CDR1 MGHRA, CDR2 YSYEKL. V was clipped by 3 bases and J by 6 bases, with 16 bases between them. This CDR3 is 15 amino acids long.

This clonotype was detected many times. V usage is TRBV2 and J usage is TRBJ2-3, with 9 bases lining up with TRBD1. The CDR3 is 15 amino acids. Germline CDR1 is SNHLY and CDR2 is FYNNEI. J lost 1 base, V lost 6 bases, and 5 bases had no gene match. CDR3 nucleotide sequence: TGTGCCAGCAGCCGACAGGGGGAGGGCACAGATACGCAGTATTTT. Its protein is CASSRQGEGTDTQYF.

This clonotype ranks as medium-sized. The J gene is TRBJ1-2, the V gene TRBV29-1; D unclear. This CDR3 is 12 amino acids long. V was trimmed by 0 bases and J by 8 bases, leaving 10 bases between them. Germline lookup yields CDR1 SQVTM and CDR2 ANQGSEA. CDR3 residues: CSVEDTGVGYTF. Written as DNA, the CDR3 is TGCAGCGTTGAAGACACCGGGGTCGGCTACACCTTC.

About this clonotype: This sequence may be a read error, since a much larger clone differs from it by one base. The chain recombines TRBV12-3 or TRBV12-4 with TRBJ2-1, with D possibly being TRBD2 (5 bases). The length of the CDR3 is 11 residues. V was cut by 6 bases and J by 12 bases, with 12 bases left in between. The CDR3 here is CASSRGWGQFF. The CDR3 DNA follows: TGTGCCAGCAGCCGAGGGTGGGGGCAGTTCTTC.